The present TCR beta chain was sequenced within a study of CD8+ T cells in alopecia areata. This CDR3 has 13 amino acids. The V gene's germline CDR1 is SQVTM and CDR2 ANQGSEA. J gave up 1 base and V 6 bases, and 5 bases lay outside the gene matches. Reverse transcribed after extraction, RNA yielded cDNA as the sequencing template. Sequenced by immunoSEQ multiplex PCR; TCRdb stores in-frame clones only, minus some. The table records 90,000 to 100,000 clones, over 40% of them present only once. The receptor's source is a human donor with alopecia areata. Sample: CD4+ T cells sorted from blood. The chain couples TRBV29-1 to TRBJ2-5; TRBD2 aligns across 7 bases. Here the CDR3 reads CSVLRGVQETQYF. The DNA for the CDR3 is TGCAGCGTGCTCCGGGGGGTCCAAGAGACCCAGTACTTC.